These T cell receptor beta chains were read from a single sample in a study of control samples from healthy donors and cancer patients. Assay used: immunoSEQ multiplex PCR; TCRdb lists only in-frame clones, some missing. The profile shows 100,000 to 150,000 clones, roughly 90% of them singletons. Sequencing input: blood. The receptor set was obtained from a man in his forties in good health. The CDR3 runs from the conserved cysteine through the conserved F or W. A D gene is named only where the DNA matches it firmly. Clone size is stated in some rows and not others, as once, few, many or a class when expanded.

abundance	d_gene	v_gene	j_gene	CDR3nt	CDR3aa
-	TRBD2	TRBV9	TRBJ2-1	TGTGCCAGCAGCGTAGCGGGGCGGGGGGGCCCCAATGAGCAGTTCTTC	CASSVAGRGGPNEQFF
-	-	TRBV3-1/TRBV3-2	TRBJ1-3	TGTGCCAGCAGCCAAGACCCATTACCGGGAAACACCATATATTTT	CASSQDPLPGNTIYF
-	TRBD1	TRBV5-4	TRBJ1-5	TGTGCCAGCAGCAAACAGGGGGCCAATCAGCCCCAGCATTTT	CASSKQGANQPQHF
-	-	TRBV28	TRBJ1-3	TGTGCCAGCGGGCCTAGAAACACCATATATTTT	CASGPRNTIYF
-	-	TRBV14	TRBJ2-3	TGTGCCAGCAGCCAAGGCCTGACAACGCAGTATTTT	CASSQGLTTQYF
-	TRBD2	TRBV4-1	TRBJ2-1	TGCGCCAGCAGCCAAGATCGACTAGCGGGGGCTCTCTACAATGAGCAGTTCTTC	CASSQDRLAGALYNEQFF
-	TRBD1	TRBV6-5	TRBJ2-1	TGTGCCAGCAGTTCACAGGGGCCAAGCTCCTACAATGAGCAGTTCTTC	CASSSQGPSSYNEQFF
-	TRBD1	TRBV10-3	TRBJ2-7	TGTGCTGCGCTCGGGACAGGGAGAGACGAGCAGTACTTC	CAALGTGRDEQYF
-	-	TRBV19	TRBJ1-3	TGTGCCAGTAGTTCCATCTCTGGAAACACCATATATTTT	CASSSISGNTIYF
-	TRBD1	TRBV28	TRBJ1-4	TGTGCCAGCAGTCCCGTGGGACAGCTTGGCGAAAAACTGTTTTTT	CASSPVGQLGEKLFF
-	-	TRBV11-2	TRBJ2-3	TGTGCCAGCAGCCCAGGGGTGTGGGGTACAGATACGCAGTATTTT	CASSPGVWGTDTQYF
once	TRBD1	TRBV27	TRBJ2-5	TGTGCCAGCAGTCGAACCGGACAGGGGGCATGCGGAAACCAAGAGACCCAGTACTTC	CASSRTGQGACGNQETQYF
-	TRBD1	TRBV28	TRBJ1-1	TGTGCCAGCAGCATGACAGGGGTTGGGGGGATCTTTGAAGCTTTCTTT	CASSMTGVGGIFEAFF
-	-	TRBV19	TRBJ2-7	TGTGCCAGTAGTATAAGCGCGTTCTACGAGCAGTACTTC	CASSISAFYEQYF
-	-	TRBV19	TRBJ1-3	TGTGCCAGTAGTCCTGGGGGCGGAAACACCATATATTTT	CASSPGGGNTIYF
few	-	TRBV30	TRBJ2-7	TGTGCCTGGTCCAAGGGGGCGGGGGAGCAGTACTTC	CAWSKGAGEQYF
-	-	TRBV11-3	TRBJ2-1	TGTGCCAGCAGCTTAGCTAGCAGCAATGAGCAGTTCTTC	CASSLASSNEQFF
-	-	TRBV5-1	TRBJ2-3	TGCGCCAGCAGCTTGAACGGGGCTGGCACAGATACGCAGTATTTT	CASSLNGAGTDTQYF
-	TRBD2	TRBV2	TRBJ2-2	TGTGCCAGCAGGGGGACTAGCGAGACCGGGGAGCTGTTTTTT	CASRGTSETGELFF
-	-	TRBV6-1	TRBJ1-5	TGTGCCAGCAGTGAAGCGCTTTTCCGGAACTATCAGCCCCAGCATTTT	CASSEALFRNYQPQHF
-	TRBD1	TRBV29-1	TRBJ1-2	TGCAGCGCAACAGGGGGTGGAGTCGGTTATGGCTACACCTTC	CSATGGGVGYGYTF
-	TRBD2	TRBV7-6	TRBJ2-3	TGTGCCAGCAGCTTAGCAGCGGGGGACACAGATACGCAGTATTTT	CASSLAAGDTDTQYF
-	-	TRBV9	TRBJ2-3	TGTGCCAGCAGCGTAATAGGGGTGCGGGGAGATACGCAGTATTTT	CASSVIGVRGDTQYF
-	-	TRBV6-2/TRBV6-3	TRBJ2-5	TGTGCCAGCAGTTACTCGTCCGTGTGGACCCAGTACTTC	CASSYSSVWTQYF
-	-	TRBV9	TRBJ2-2	TGTGCCAGCAGCGTAGTGGAGCTCGGGGAGCTGTTTTTT	CASSVVELGELFF
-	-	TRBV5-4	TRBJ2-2	TGTGCCAGCAGCTTGGACAAGCGGCTTTTAACCGGGGAGCTGTTTTTT	CASSLDKRLLTGELFF
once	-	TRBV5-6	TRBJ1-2	TGTGCCAGCAGCTTGGCCGCAGGGCCCCTCTATGGCTACACCTTC	CASSLAAGPLYGYTF
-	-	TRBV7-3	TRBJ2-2	TGTGCCAGCAGCGTCAACTACAACACCGGGGAGCTGTTTTTT	CASSVNYNTGELFF
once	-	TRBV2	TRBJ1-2	TGTGCCAGCAGTGATGTCAGGGTGGACTATGGCTACACCTTC	CASSDVRVDYGYTF